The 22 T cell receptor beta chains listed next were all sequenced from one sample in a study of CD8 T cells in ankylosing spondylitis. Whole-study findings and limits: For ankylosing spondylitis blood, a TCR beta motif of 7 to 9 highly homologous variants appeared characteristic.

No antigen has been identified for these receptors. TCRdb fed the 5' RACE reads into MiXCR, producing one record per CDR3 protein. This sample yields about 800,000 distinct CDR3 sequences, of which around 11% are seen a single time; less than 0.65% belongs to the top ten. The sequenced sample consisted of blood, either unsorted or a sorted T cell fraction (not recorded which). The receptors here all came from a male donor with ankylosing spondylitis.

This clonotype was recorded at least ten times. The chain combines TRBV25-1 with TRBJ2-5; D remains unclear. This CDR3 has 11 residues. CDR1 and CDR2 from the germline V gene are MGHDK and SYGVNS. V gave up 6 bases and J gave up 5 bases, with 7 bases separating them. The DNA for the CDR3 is TGTGCCAGCAGCGTAGGGGAGACCCAGTACTTC. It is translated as CASSVGETQYF.

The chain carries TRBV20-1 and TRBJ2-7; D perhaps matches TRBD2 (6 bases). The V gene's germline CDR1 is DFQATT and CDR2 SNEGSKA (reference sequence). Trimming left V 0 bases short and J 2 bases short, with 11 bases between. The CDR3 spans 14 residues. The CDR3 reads CSARDPRTTYEQYF. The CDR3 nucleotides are TGCAGTGCTAGAGATCCAAGGACTACCTACGAGCAGTACTTC.

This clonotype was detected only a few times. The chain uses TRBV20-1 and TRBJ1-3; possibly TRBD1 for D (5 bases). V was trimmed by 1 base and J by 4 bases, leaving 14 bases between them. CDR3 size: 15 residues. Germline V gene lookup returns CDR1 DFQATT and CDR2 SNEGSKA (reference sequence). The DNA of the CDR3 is TGCAGTGCTAGAGGTGCTGGGGCCTCGGGAAACACCATATATTTT. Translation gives CSARGAGASGNTIYF.

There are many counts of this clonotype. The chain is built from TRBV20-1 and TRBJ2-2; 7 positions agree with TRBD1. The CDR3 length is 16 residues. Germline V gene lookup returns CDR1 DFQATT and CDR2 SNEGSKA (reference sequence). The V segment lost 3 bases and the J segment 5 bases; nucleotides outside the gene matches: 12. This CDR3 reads CSARDSTGRLTGELFF. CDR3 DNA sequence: TGCAGTGCTAGGGACTCGACAGGGCGTCTGACCGGGGAGCTGTTTTTT.

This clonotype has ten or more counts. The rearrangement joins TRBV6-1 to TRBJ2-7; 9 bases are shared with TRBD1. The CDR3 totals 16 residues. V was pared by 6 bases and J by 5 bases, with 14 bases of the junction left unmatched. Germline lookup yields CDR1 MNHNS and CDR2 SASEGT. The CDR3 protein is CASRPVTGGSINEQYF. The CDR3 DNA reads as TGTGCCAGCAGACCTGTGACAGGGGGGTCAATAAACGAGCAGTACTTC.

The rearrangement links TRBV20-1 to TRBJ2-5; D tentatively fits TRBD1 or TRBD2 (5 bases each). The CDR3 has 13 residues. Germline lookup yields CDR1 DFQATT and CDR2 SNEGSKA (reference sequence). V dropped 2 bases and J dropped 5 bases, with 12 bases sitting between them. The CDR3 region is CSARRVGTETQYF. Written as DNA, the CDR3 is TGCAGTGCTAGAAGGGTAGGGACGGAGACCCAGTACTTC.

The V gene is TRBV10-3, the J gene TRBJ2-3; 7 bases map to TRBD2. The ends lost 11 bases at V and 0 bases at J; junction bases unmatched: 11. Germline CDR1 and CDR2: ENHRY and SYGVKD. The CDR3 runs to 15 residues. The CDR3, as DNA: TGTGCCGGAGGGGCTAGCGGACCTAGCACAGATACGCAGTATTTT. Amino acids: CAGGASGPSTDTQYF.

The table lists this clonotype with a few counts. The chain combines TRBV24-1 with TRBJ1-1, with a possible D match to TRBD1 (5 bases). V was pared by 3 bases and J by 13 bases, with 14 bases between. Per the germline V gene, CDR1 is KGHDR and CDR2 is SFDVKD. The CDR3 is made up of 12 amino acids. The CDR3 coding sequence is TGTGCCACCAGTGATCTATACTCAGGGAGTTTCTTT. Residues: CATSDLYSGSFF.

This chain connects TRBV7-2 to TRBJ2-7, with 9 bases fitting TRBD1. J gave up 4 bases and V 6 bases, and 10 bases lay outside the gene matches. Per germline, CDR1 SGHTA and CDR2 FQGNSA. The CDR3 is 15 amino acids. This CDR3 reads CASSPAGTGPYEQYF. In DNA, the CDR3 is TGTGCCAGCAGTCCGGCCGGGACAGGGCCTTACGAGCAGTACTTC. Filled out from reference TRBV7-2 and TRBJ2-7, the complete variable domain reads GAGVSQSPSNKVTEKGKDVELRCDPISGHTALYWYRQSLGQGLEFLIYFQGNSAPDKSGLPSDRFSAERTGGSVSTLTIQRTQQEDSAVYLCASSPAGTGPYEQYFGPGTRLTVT.

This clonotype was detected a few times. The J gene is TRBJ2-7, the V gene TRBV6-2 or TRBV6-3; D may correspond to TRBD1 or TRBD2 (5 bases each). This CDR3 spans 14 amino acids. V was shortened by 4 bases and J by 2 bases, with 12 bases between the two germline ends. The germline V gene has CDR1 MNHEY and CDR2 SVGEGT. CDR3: CASSSGAGAYEQYF. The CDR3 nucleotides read TGTGCCAGCAGTTCCGGGGCCGGGGCCTACGAGCAGTACTTC.

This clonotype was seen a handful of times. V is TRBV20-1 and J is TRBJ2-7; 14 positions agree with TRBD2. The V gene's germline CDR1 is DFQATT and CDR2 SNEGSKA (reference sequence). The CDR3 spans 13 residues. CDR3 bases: TGCAGGGTGGGACTAGCGGGAGCCTACGAGCAGTACTTC. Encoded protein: CRVGLAGAYEQYF.

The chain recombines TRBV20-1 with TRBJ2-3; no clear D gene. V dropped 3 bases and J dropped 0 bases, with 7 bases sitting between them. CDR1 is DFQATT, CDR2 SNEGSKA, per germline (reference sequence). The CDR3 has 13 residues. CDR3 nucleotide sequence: TGCAGTGCTAGGAGGTATAGCACAGATACGCAGTATTTT. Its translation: CSARRYSTDTQYF.

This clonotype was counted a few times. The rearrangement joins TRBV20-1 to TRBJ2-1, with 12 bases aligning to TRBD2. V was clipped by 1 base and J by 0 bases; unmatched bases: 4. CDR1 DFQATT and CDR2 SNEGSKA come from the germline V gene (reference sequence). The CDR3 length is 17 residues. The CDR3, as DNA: TGCAGTGCTAGAGGCCGGACTAGCGGGATCTCCTACAATGAGCAGTTCTTC. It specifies CSARGRTSGISYNEQFF.

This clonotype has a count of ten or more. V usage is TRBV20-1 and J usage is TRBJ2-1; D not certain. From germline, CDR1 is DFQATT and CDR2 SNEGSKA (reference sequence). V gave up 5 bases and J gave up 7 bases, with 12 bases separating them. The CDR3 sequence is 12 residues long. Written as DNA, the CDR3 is TGCAGTGCTTACGTAGTTGGGAATGAGCAGTTCTTC. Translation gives CSAYVVGNEQFF.

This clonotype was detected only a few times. In nucleotides, the CDR3 is TGCAGTGCTAGACGGTTAGCGGGGTTCAAGGTGCAGTTCTTC. This encodes CSARRLAGFKVQFF. The rearrangement links TRBV20-1 to TRBJ2-1, with 8 bases lining up with TRBD2. Germline assignment: CDR1 DFQATT and CDR2 SNEGSKA (reference sequence). The CDR3 totals 14 residues. V shed 2 bases and J 12 bases; nucleotides not matched to a gene: 12.

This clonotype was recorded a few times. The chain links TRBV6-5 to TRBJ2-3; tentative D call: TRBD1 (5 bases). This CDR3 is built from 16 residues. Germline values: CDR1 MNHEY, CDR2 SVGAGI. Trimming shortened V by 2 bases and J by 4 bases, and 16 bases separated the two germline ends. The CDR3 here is CASSYGAPIASDTQYF. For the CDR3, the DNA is TGTGCCAGCAGTTACGGGGCCCCCATCGCGTCAGATACGCAGTATTTT.

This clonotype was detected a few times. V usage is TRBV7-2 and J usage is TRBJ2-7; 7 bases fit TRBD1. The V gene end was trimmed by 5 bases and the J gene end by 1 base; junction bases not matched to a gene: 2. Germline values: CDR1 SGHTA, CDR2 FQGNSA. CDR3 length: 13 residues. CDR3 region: CASSKQGSYEQYF. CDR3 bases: TGTGCCAGCAGCAAACAGGGGTCCTACGAGCAGTACTTC.

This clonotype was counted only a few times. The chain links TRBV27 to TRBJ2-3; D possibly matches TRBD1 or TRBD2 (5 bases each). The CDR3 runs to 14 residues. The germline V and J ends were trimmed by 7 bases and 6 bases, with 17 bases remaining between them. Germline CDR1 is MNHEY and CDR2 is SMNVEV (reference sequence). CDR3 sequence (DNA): TGTGCCAGCACCCTAAGGGACCCGGGGGATACGCAGTATTTT. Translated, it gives CASTLRDPGDTQYF.

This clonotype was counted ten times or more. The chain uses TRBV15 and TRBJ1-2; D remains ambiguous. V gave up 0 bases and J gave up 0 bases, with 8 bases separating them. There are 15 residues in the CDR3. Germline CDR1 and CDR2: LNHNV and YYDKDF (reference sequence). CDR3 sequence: CATSREGGANYGYTF. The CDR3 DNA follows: TGTGCCACCAGCAGAGAAGGCGGGGCTAACTATGGCTACACCTTC. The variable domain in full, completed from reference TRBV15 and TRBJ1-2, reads DAMVIQNPRYQVTQFGKPVTLSCSQTLNHNVMYWYQQKSSQAPKLLFHYYDKDFNNEADTPDNFQSRRPNTSFCFLDIRSPGLGDTAMYLCATSREGGANYGYTFGSGTRLTVV.

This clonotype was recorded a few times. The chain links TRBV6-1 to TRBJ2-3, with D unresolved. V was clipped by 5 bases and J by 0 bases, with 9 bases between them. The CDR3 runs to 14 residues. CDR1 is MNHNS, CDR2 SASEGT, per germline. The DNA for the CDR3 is TGTGCCAGCAGTCGGGCCCTTAGCACAGATACGCAGTATTTT. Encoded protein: CASSRALSTDTQYF.

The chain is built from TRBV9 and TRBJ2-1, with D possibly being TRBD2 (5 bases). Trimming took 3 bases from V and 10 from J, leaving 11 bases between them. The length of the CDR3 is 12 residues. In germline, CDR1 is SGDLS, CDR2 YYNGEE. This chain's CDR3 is CASSGHRREQFF. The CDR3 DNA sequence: TGTGCCAGCAGCGGACATCGGAGGGAGCAGTTCTTC.

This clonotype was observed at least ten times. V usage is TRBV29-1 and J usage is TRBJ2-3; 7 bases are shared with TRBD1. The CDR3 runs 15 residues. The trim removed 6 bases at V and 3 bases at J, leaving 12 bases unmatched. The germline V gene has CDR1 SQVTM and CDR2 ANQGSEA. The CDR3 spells CSVVETGRGTDTQYF. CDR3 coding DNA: TGCAGCGTGGTCGAGACAGGGAGAGGTACAGATACGCAGTATTTT.